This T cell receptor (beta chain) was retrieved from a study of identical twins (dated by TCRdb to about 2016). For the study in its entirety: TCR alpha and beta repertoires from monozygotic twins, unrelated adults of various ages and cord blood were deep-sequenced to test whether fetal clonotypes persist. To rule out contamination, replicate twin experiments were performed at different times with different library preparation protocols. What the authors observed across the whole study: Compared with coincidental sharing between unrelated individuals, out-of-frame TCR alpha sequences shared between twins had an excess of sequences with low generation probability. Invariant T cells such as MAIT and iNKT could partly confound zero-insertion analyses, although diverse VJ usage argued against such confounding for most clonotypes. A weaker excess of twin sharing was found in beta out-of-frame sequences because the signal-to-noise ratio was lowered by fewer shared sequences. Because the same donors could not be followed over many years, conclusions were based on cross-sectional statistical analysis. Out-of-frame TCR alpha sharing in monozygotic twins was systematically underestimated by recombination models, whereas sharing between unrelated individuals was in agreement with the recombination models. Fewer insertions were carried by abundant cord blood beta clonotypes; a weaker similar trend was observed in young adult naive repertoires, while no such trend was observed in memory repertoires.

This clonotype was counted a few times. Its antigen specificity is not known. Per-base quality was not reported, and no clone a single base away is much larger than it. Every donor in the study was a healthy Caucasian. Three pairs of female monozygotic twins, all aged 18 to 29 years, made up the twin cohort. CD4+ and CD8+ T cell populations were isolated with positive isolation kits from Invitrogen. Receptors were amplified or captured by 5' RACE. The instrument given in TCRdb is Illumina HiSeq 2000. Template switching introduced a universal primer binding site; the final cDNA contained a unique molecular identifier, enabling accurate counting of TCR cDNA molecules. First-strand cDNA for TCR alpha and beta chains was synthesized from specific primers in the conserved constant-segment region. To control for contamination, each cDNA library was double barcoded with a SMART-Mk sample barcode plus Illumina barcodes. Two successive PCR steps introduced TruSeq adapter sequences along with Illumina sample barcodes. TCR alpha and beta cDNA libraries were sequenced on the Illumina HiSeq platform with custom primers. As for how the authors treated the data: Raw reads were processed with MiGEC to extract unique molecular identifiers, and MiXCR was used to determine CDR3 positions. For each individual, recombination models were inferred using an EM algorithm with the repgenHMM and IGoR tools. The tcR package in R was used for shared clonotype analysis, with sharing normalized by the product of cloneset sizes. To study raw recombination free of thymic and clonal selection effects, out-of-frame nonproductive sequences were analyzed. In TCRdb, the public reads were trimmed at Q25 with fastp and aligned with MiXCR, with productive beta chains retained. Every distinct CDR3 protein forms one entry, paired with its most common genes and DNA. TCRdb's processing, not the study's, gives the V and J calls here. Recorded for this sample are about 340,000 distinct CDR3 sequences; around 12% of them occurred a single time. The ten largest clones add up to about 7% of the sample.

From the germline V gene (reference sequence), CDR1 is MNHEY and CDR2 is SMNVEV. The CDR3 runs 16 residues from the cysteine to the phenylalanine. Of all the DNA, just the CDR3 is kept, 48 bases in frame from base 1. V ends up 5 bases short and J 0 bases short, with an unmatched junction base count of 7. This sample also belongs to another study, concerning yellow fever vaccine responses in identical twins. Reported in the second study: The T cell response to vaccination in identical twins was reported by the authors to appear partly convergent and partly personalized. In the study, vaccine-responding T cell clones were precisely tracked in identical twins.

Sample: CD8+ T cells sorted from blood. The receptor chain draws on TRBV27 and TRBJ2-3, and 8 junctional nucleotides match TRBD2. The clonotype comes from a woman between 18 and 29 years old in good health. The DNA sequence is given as TGTGCCAGCAGTCCATCGGGGGGGAGAAGCACAGATACGCAGTATTTT. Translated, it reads CASSPSGGRSTDTQYF.